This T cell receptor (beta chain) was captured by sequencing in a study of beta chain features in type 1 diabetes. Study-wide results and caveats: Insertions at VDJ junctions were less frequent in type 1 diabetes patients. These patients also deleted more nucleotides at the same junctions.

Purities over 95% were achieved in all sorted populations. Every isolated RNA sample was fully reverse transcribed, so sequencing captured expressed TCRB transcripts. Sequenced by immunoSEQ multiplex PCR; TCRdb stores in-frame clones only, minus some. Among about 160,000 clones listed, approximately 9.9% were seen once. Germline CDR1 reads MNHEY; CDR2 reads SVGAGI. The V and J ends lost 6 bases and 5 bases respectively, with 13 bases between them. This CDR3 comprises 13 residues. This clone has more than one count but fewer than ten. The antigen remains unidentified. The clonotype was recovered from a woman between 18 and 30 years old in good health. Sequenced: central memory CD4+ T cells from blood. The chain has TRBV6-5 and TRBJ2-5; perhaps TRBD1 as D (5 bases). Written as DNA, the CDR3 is TGTGCCAGCAGGCGCAGGGCCGAGGAGACCCAGTACTTC. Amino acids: CASRRRAEETQYF.